The next 30 T cell receptor beta chains were all read from a single sample in a study of naive and memory T cell subsets. The beta constant-region primer was an equimolar mix of two oligonucleotides covering TRBC1 and TRBC2. Ligated cDNA was amplified by four rounds of PCR with nested alpha and beta constant-region primers and SP2. TCRdb redid the calling of the UMI-ligation and nested PCR reads with MiXCR, one entry per CDR3 protein. The data show some 110,000 distinct CDR3 sequences, 30% to 45% seen once. Sequenced: central memory CD4+ T cells from blood. These receptors all come from a human donor in good health.

The rearrangement uses TRBV3-1 and TRBJ2-7, with TRBD2 as a possible D gene (5 bases). The CDR3 is 13 residues long. Germline lookup yields CDR1 LGHDT and CDR2 YNNKEL (reference sequence). The V and J ends lost 5 bases and 3 bases respectively, with 11 bases between them. The CDR3 DNA reads as TGTGCCAGCAGCTGGAAGCGGTTCTACGAGCAGTACTTC. Translated: CASSWKRFYEQYF.

The chain recombines TRBV7-9 with TRBJ2-1; D is perhaps TRBD1 (6 bases). The CDR3 spans 15 residues. V was clipped by 5 bases and J by 5 bases, with 16 bases between them. Germline CDR1 SEHNR, CDR2 FQNEAQ (reference sequence). The CDR3 is CASSQQTGINNEQFF. The CDR3 bases are TGTGCCAGCAGCCAACAAACAGGGATCAACAATGAGCAGTTCTTC.

This clonotype was counted between two and nine times. The rearrangement uses TRBV6-5 and TRBJ1-1, with D maybe TRBD1 (5 bases). V lost 6 bases and J 5 bases, leaving 19 bases between the germline ends. Per the germline V gene, CDR1 is MNHEY and CDR2 is SVGAGI. The length of the CDR3 is 15 residues. The CDR3 here is CASSRAGGLGTEAFF. In nucleotides, the CDR3 is TGTGCCAGCAGCCGCGCTGGGGGACTAGGGACTGAAGCTTTCTTT.

This clonotype came up a few times. The chain employs TRBV5-1 and TRBJ2-1, with 8 bases lining up with TRBD2. CDR1 and CDR2 (germline): SGHRS, YFSETQ. Losses at the gene ends were 4 bases for V and 0 bases for J; bases not matched to a gene: 9. This CDR3 comprises 17 residues. The DNA of the CDR3 is TGCGCCAGCAGCACCCACGCGAGCGGGGGCTCCTACAATGAGCAGTTCTTC. Protein product: CASSTHASGGSYNEQFF.

The gene calls are TRBV7-2 and TRBJ2-7; D gene uncertain. The CDR3 is 14 residues long. Per the germline V gene, CDR1 is SGHTA and CDR2 is FQGNSA. V lost 3 bases, J lost 0 bases, and 9 bases lay in between. The CDR3, as DNA: TGTGCCAGCAGCTTCACTTGGGCCTCCTACGAGCAGTACTTC. It translates to CASSFTWASYEQYF.

This clonotype was counted between two and nine times. V and J are TRBV10-3 and TRBJ2-5, with D perhaps TRBD2 (6 bases). CDR1 is ENHRY, CDR2 SYGVKD, per germline. CDR3 length: 15 residues. V was pared by 6 bases and J by 5 bases, with 19 bases between. CDR3 residues: CAIRMSDSGVETQYF. For the CDR3, the DNA is TGTGCCATCAGGATGTCCGATTCGGGAGTGGAGACCCAGTACTTC.

V is TRBV12-3 or TRBV12-4 and J is TRBJ2-7; D ambiguous. The CDR3 runs to 11 residues. Deletions cut 5 bases from V and 5 bases from J, with 7 bases between. DNA for the CDR3: TGTGCCAGCAGTAGGACCCACGAGCAGTACTTC. It specifies CASSRTHEQYF.

This chain links TRBV4-1 with TRBJ1-1; D unresolved. Trimming removed 2 bases from V and 7 bases from J, with 17 bases in between. Germline values: CDR1 MGHRA, CDR2 YSYEKL. The CDR3 contains 15 residues. CDR3 nucleotide sequence: TGCGCCAGCAGCCAAATCCACTCTAGCCTACGTGAAGCTTTCTTT. Residues: CASSQIHSSLREAFF.

In its sample, this clonotype was seen many times. The chain has TRBV7-2 and TRBJ2-3, with 8 bases lining up with TRBD1. The V gene end was trimmed by 5 bases and the J gene end by 2 bases; junction bases not matched to a gene: 3. The CDR3 sequence is 14 residues long. Per the germline V gene, CDR1 is SGHTA and CDR2 is FQGNSA. The CDR3: CASSRGQDTDTQYF. For the CDR3, the DNA is TGTGCCAGCAGCCGGGGACAGGACACAGATACGCAGTATTTT. The full variable domain, its missing parts supplied by reference TRBV7-2 and TRBJ2-3, is GAGVSQSPSNKVTEKGKDVELRCDPISGHTALYWYRQSLGQGLEFLIYFQGNSAPDKSGLPSDRFSAERTGGSVSTLTIQRTQQEDSAVYLCASSRGQDTDTQYFGPGTRLTVL.

The chain uses TRBV28 and TRBJ1-1; TRBD1 matches 7 bases. V gave up 2 bases and J gave up 1 base; unmatched junction bases: 13. Germline CDR1 and CDR2: MDHEN and SYDVKM. CDR3 length: 18 amino acids. The CDR3 region has the DNA TGTGCCAGCAGTTTAACTTACCGGACAGGAAGGGAGAACACTGAAGCTTTCTTT. Protein sequence: CASSLTYRTGRENTEAFF.

V usage is TRBV7-2 and J usage is TRBJ1-4; TRBD1 matches 7 bases. This CDR3 is built from 16 residues. V was pared by 6 bases and J by 2 bases, with 9 bases of the junction left unmatched. Germline V gene lookup returns CDR1 SGHTA and CDR2 FQGNSA. The DNA for the CDR3 is TGTGCCAGCAGTCGTCAGGGGGTGACGACTAATGAAAAACTGTTTTTT. Its translation is CASSRQGVTTNEKLFF.

The chain links TRBV2 to TRBJ2-3, with TRBD1 matching over 9 bases. Germline V gene data show CDR1 as SNHLY and CDR2 as FYNNEI. The CDR3 has 16 amino acids. V shed 6 bases, J shed 3 bases, and the junction held 10 bases outside the gene matches. In DNA form, the CDR3 reads TGTGCCAGCAGGCGTCCGGGACAGGGAGGAACAGATACGCAGTATTTT. Its protein product is CASRRPGQGGTDTQYF.

The V gene is TRBV5-1, the J gene TRBJ2-7, with unresolved D. CDR1 SGHRS and CDR2 YFSETQ come from the germline V gene. Trimming took off 5 bases at V and 5 bases at J, with 11 bases between the two ends. The CDR3 totals 12 residues. CDR3 nucleotides: TGCGCCAGCAGATTAGAAGGGCACGAGCAGTACTTC. Translation: CASRLEGHEQYF.

By proportion, this clonotype is medium-sized. The CDR3 bases are TGCAGCGTTGCCGGGACAGGGGTCCAGCCCCAGCATTTT. This codes for CSVAGTGVQPQHF. The chain recombines TRBV29-1 with TRBJ1-5; 10 bases agree with TRBD1. CDR3 length: 13 residues. After removal of 4 bases from V and 7 bases from J, the junction contained 4 bases not matched to a gene. Germline V gives CDR1 SQVTM, CDR2 ANQGSEA.

The rearrangement uses TRBV6-2 or TRBV6-3 and TRBJ2-3, with D unresolved. The CDR3 has 15 residues. V was clipped by 3 bases and J by 8 bases, with 18 bases between them. Germline CDR1 and CDR2: MNHEY and SVGEGT. CDR3 in DNA: TGTGCCAGCAGTTATGCAAGTGGTTCTCACGGTACGCAGTATTTT. The encoded protein is CASSYASGSHGTQYF.

This clonotype was seen more than once but under ten times. The chain employs TRBV6-6 and TRBJ2-5; D may be TRBD2 (5 bases). Germline CDR1 and CDR2: MNHNY and SVGAGI (reference sequence). CDR3 length: 14 amino acids. V was cut by 7 bases and J by 1 base, with 13 bases left in between. In DNA form, the CDR3 reads TGTGCCAGCACCGAACGGGGTTCCCAAGAGACCCAGTACTTC. Protein product: CASTERGSQETQYF.

This clonotype was seen more than once but under ten times. This chain connects TRBV30 to TRBJ2-3, with 9 bases fitting TRBD2. J lost 5 bases, V lost 2 bases, and 2 bases had no gene match. There are 13 residues in the CDR3. Germline V CDR1 and CDR2: GTSNPN, SVGIG (reference sequence). The CDR3 DNA is TGTGCCTGGAGTAGTAGCGGGGGAGATACGCAGTATTTT. It encodes CAWSSSGGDTQYF.

The rearrangement uses TRBV20-1 and TRBJ1-2, with D unresolved. CDR1 and CDR2 from the germline V gene are DFQATT and SNEGSKA (reference sequence). V dropped 3 bases and J dropped 6 bases, with 11 bases sitting between them. The CDR3 extends over 12 amino acids. The chain's CDR3 is CSASRGNNGYTF. The CDR3 region has the DNA TGCAGTGCTAGTCGAGGAAATAATGGCTACACCTTC.

The rearrangement links TRBV28 to TRBJ2-4; 12 bases align to TRBD1. Germline lookup yields CDR1 MDHEN and CDR2 SYDVKM. V trimming: 4 bases; J trimming: 6 bases; junction bases outside the gene matches: 7. The CDR3 runs to 16 residues. As DNA, the CDR3 is TGTGCCAGCAGTTCATACGGGACAGGGGGCAGAAACATTCAGTACTTC. This sequence encodes CASSSYGTGGRNIQYF.

This clonotype was found many times. V gene TRBV5-5 combines with J gene TRBJ1-5, with D perhaps TRBD1 (6 bases). Germline lookup yields CDR1 SGHKS and CDR2 YYEKEE (reference sequence). The CDR3 consists of 14 residues. V was trimmed by 4 bases and J by 11 bases, leaving 19 bases between them. The CDR3 coding sequence is TGTGCCAGCAGCCTAAGTACAGGGCCCGGGGCCCAGCATTTT. Protein sequence: CASSLSTGPGAQHF. Variable domain in full (rest from reference TRBV5-5 and TRBJ1-5): DAGVTQSPTHLIKTRGQQVTLRCSPISGHKSVSWYQQVLGQGPQFIFQYYEKEERGRGNFPDRFSARQFPNYSSELNVNALLLGDSALYLCASSLSTGPGAQHFGDGTRLSIL.

This chain uses TRBV20-1 with TRBJ2-5; no definite D call. Trimming took off 6 bases at V and 7 bases at J, with 15 bases between the two ends. Germline V CDR1 and CDR2: DFQATT, SNEGSKA (reference sequence). The CDR3 is made up of 12 amino acids. The CDR3 reads CSAPTVSGTQYF. DNA for the CDR3: TGCAGTGCCCCAACCGTTTCGGGGACCCAGTACTTC.

The V and J genes are TRBV15 and TRBJ1-2, with D perhaps matching TRBD1 (5 bases). This CDR3 has 15 residues. CDR1 is LNHNV, CDR2 YYDKDF, per germline (reference sequence). With 1 base removed from V and 4 bases from J, the gap between germline ends came to 13 bases. The CDR3 protein is CATSRVSGKGYGYTF. The CDR3 coding sequence is TGTGCCACCAGCAGAGTATCAGGGAAAGGCTATGGCTACACCTTC. Full variable domain (remainder filled in from reference TRBV15 and TRBJ1-2): DAMVIQNPRYQVTQFGKPVTLSCSQTLNHNVMYWYQQKSSQAPKLLFHYYDKDFNNEADTPDNFQSRRPNTSFCFLDIRSPGLGDTAMYLCATSRVSGKGYGYTFGSGTRLTVV.

This chain links TRBV3-1 with TRBJ1-6; D is ambiguous. The CDR3 runs to 14 residues. Germline CDR1 is LGHDT and CDR2 is YNNKEL (reference sequence). V lost 0 bases, J lost 7 bases, and 7 bases lay in between. CDR3: CASSQELKNSPLHF. Here the CDR3 DNA reads TGTGCCAGCAGCCAAGAATTAAAGAATTCACCCCTCCACTTT.

Many counts were recorded for this clonotype. The rearrangement joins TRBV28 to TRBJ2-7, with D possibly matching TRBD2 (6 bases). With 5 bases removed from V and 7 bases from J, the gap between germline ends came to 12 bases. CDR1 and CDR2 from the germline V gene are MDHEN and SYDVKM. CDR3 length: 12 residues. The CDR3, as DNA: TGTGCCAGCAGTGGAGGGCCGAGAGAGCAGTACTTC. Translating gives CASSGGPREQYF.

There are a few counts of this clonotype. This chain connects TRBV6-6 to TRBJ2-3; TRBD2 might be the D (5 bases). The CDR3 has 14 amino acids. Between the trimmed V and J ends, which lost 2 bases and 7 bases, there was a span of 13 bases. Germline V gene data show CDR1 as MNHNY and CDR2 as SVGAGI (reference sequence). This CDR3 reads CASSYLGGLNTQYF. CDR3 in DNA: TGTGCCAGCAGTTACCTGGGCGGGTTGAATACGCAGTATTTT.

There are a few counts of this clonotype. This chain links TRBV29-1 with TRBJ2-7; D may be TRBD1 or TRBD2 (5 bases each). In germline, CDR1 is SQVTM, CDR2 ANQGSEA. The CDR3 loop spans 14 amino acids. V dropped 5 bases and J dropped 0 bases, with 14 bases sitting between them. CDR3 bases: TGCAGCGTTCGTTCTCGGGGCAGCTCCTACGAGCAGTACTTC. This sequence encodes CSVRSRGSSYEQYF.

DNA of the CDR3: TGTGCCTGGAGTGTAAGGGGTCAGAACACTGAAGCTTTCTTT. Amino acid sequence: CAWSVRGQNTEAFF. The chain joins TRBV30 to TRBJ1-1; possibly TRBD1 for D (5 bases). The CDR3 is 14 amino acids. CDR1 is GTSNPN and CDR2 is SVGIG in the germline V gene (reference sequence). Trimming removed 0 bases at V and 1 base at J, with 9 bases between. Complete variable domain (other parts from reference TRBV30 and TRBJ1-1): SQTIHQWPATLVQPVGSPLSLECTVEGTSNPNLYWYRQAAGRGLQLLFYSVGIGQISSEVPQNLSASRPQDRQFILSSKKLLLSDSGFYLCAWSVRGQNTEAFFGQGTRLTVV.

CDR3 residues: CSVGGQNNEKLFF. CDR3 DNA: TGCAGCGTCGGGGGACAGAATAATGAAAAACTGTTTTTT. The J gene is TRBJ1-4, the V gene TRBV29-1; 7 nucleotides line up with TRBD1. The trim removed 6 bases at V and 4 bases at J, leaving 5 bases unmatched. The CDR3 is 13 amino acids. Germline-derived CDR1 and CDR2 are SQVTM and ANQGSEA.

This clonotype was seen a handful of times. V and J are TRBV14 and TRBJ2-2; D unclear. Per germline, CDR1 SGHDN and CDR2 FVKESK. The CDR3 loop spans 16 amino acids. V lost 4 bases and J lost 1, with 13 bases in between. CDR3 in amino acids: CASSPFSSGNTGELFF. The CDR3 DNA reads as TGTGCCAGCAGCCCCTTCTCGTCCGGGAACACCGGGGAGCTGTTTTTT.

The rearrangement joins TRBV7-8 to TRBJ2-1; D is possibly TRBD2 (5 bases). Per germline, CDR1 SGHVS and CDR2 FQNEAQ. V was clipped by 4 bases and J by 2 bases, with 12 bases between them. CDR3 length: 15 residues. DNA of the CDR3: TGTGCCAGCAGCTCTAGGACTGCCACCTACAATGAGCAGTTCTTC. Protein sequence: CASSSRTATYNEQFF.